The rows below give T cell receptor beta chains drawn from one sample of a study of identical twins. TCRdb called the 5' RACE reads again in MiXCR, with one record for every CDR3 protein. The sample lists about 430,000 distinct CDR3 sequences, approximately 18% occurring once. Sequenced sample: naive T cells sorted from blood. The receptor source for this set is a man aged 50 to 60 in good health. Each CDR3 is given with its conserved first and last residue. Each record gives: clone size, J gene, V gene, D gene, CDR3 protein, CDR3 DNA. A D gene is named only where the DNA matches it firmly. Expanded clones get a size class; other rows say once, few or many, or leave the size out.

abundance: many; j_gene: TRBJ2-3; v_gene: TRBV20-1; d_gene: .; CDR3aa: CSAPPPGLILFDTQYF; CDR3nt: TGCAGTGCTCCGCCTCCGGGACTCATTCTTTTCGATACGCAGTATTTT
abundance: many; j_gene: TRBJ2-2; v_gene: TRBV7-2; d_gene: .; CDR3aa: CASKPTPGPGVGELFF; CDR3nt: TGTGCCAGCAAACCTACCCCCGGCCCTGGAGTCGGGGAGCTGTTTTTT
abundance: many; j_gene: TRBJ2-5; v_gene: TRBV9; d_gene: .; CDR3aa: CASSVGGGPETQYF; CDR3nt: TGTGCCAGCAGCGTAGGGGGGGGGCCGGAGACCCAGTACTTC
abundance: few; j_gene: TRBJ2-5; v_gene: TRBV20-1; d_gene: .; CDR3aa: CSATIRDKETQYF; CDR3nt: TGCAGTGCTACTATACGGGACAAAGAGACCCAGTACTTC
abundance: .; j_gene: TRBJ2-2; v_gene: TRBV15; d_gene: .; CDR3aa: CATSRITHLAGNTGELFF; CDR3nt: TGTGCCACCAGCAGGATCACCCATTTGGCGGGGAACACCGGGGAGCTGTTTTTT
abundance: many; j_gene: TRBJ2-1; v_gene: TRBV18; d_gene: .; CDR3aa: CASSPNSGYNEQFF; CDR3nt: TGTGCCAGCTCACCGAATAGCGGCTACAATGAGCAGTTCTTC
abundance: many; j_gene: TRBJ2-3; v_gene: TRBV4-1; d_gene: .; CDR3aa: CASSTRSRGDLTDTQYF; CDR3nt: TGCGCCAGCAGCACCCGAAGCCGCGGGGACCTCACAGATACGCAGTATTTT
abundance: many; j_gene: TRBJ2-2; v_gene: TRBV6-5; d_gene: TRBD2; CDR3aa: CASSYPRGDRTGELFF; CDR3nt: TGTGCCAGCAGTTACCCGCGGGGGGATCGTACCGGGGAGCTGTTTTTT
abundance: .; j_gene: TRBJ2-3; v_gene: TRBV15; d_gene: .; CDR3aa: CATSRDWGSRGASTDTQYF; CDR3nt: TGTGCCACCAGCAGAGATTGGGGGAGCAGAGGGGCTAGCACAGATACGCAGTATTTT
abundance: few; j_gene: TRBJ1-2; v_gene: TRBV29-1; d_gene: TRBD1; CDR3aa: CSVWTGVYGYTF; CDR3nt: TGCAGCGTATGGACAGGGGTCTATGGCTACACCTTC
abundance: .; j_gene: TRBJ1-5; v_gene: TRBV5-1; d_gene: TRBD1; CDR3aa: CASAPGQGSNQPQHF; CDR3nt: TGCGCCAGCGCCCCTGGACAGGGATCGAATCAGCCCCAGCATTTT
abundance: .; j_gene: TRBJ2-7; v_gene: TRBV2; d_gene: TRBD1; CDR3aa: CASSGGQGYHEQYF; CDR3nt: TGTGCCAGCAGTGGGGGACAGGGTTACCACGAGCAGTACTTC
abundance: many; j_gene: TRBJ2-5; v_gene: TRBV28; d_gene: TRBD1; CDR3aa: CASSTWLGGKETQYF; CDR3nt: TGTGCCAGCAGCACCTGGCTAGGGGGCAAAGAGACCCAGTACTTC
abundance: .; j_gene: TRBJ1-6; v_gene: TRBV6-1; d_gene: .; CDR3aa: CASSKESVPLHF; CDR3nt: TGTGCCAGCAGCAAAGAATCGGTCCCCCTCCACTTT
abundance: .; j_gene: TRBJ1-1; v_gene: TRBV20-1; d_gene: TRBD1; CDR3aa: CSARSPRQGRAEAFF; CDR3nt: TGCAGTGCTAGAAGCCCCCGACAGGGAAGGGCTGAAGCTTTCTTT
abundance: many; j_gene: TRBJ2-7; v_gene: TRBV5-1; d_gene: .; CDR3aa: CASKRVHGPYEQYF; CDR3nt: TGCGCCAGCAAAAGGGTTCACGGACCCTACGAGCAGTACTTC
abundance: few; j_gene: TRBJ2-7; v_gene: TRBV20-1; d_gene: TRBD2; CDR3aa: CSAQRPGLARYPGGQYF; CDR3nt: TGCAGTGCTCAACGTCCGGGACTAGCGAGATATCCCGGAGGGCAGTACTTC
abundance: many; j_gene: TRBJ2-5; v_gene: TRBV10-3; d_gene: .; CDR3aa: CAISEPQETQYF; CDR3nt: TGTGCCATCAGTGAGCCACAAGAGACCCAGTACTTC
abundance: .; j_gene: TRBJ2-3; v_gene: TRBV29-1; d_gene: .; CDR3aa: CSVVTFADTQYF; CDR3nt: TGCAGCGTTGTGACCTTTGCAGATACGCAGTATTTT
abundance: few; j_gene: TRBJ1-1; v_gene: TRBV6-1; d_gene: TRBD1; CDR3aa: CAVGTAMNTEAFF; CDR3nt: TGTGCCGTTGGGACAGCTATGAACACTGAAGCTTTCTTT
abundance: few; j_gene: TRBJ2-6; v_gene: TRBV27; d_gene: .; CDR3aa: CASSFQGANVLTF; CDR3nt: TGTGCCAGCAGTTTCCAGGGGGCCAACGTCCTGACTTTC
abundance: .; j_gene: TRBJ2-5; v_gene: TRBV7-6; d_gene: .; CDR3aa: CASSLKIEGWETQYF; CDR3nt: TGTGCCAGCAGCTTAAAGATAGAGGGTTGGGAGACCCAGTACTTC
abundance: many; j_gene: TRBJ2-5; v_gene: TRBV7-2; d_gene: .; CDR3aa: CASSLDRRSETQYF; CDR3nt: TGTGCCAGCAGCTTAGATAGGCGGTCCGAGACCCAGTACTTC
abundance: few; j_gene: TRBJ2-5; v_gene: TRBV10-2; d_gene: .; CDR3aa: CASSEDRQETQYF; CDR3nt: TGCGCCAGCAGTGAGGACAGACAAGAGACCCAGTACTTC
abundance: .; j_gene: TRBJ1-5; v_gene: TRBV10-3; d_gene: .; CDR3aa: CAISRGGNQPQHF; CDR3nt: TGTGCCATCAGCCGGGGGGGCAATCAGCCCCAGCATTTT
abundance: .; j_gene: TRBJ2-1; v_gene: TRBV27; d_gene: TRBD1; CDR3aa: CASEGYRAGQGGEQFF; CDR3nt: TGTGCCAGCGAGGGCTACAGAGCGGGACAGGGTGGTGAGCAGTTCTTC
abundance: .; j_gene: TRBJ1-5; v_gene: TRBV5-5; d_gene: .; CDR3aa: CASSLSVQGYQPQHF; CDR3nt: TGTGCCAGCAGCTTGTCGGTTCAGGGATATCAGCCCCAGCATTTT
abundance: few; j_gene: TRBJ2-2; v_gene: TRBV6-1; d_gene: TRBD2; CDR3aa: CASSEASGRYTGELFF; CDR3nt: TGTGCCAGCAGTGAGGCTAGCGGGAGATATACCGGGGAGCTGTTTTTT
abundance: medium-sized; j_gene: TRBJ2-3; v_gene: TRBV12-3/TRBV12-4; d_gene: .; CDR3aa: CASSLRQEITDTQYF; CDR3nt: TGTGCCAGCAGTTTGAGACAGGAGATCACAGATACGCAGTATTTT
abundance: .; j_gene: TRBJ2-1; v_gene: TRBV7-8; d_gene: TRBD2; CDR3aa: CASSLVRSGGQESNEQFF; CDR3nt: TGTGCCAGCAGCTTAGTTCGTAGCGGGGGCCAAGAGTCCAATGAGCAGTTCTTC
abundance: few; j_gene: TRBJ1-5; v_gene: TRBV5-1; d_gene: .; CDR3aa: CASSWLGISNQPQHF; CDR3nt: TGCGCCAGCAGCTGGCTCGGGATAAGCAATCAGCCCCAGCATTTT
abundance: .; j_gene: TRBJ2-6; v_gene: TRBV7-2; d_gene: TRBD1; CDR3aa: CASSWTGMVSGANVLTF; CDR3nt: TGTGCCAGCAGCTGGACAGGGATGGTCTCTGGGGCCAACGTCCTGACTTTC
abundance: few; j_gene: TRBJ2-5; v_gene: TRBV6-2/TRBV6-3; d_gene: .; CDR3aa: CASSYIQGSGETQYF; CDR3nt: TGTGCCAGCAGTTACATCCAGGGGTCGGGAGAGACCCAGTACTTC
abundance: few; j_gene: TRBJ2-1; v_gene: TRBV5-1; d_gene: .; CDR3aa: CASSLGEVSRSSYNEQFF; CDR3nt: TGCGCCAGCAGCTTGGGGGAAGTCTCAAGATCTTCCTACAATGAGCAGTTCTTC
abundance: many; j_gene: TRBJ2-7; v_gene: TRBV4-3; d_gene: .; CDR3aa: CASSQDRLIRDRSTYEQYF; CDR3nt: TGCGCCAGCAGCCAAGATCGGCTTATTAGGGACCGCTCGACCTACGAGCAGTACTTC
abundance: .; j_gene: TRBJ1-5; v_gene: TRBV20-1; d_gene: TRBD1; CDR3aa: CSAARGQGKTQHF; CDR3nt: TGCAGTGCTGCAAGGGGACAGGGTAAGACCCAGCATTTT
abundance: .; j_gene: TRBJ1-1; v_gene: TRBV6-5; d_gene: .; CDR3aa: CASSYSLAMNTEAFF; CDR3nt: TGTGCCAGCAGTTACTCTTTAGCTATGAACACTGAAGCTTTCTTT
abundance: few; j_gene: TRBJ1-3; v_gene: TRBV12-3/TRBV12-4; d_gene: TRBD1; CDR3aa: CASSGQVQGNTIYF; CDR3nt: TGTGCCAGCAGTGGACAGGTCCAAGGAAACACCATATATTTT
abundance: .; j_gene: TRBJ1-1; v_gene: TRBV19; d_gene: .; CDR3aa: CASMRQGLWDTEAFF; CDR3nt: TGTGCCAGTATGAGGCAGGGACTTTGGGACACTGAAGCTTTCTTT
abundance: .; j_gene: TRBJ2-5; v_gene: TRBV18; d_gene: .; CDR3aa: CASSRYIQETQYF; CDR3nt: TGTGCCAGCTCACGCTACATCCAAGAGACCCAGTACTTC
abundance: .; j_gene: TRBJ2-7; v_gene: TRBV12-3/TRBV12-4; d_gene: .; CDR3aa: CASSWADLRVEQYF; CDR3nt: TGTGCCAGCAGTTGGGCGGACCTACGAGTGGAGCAGTACTTC
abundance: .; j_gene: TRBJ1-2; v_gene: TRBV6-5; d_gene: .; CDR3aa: CASSYSSGGFYGYTF; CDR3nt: TGTGCCAGCAGTTACTCATCGGGGGGCTTCTATGGCTACACCTTC
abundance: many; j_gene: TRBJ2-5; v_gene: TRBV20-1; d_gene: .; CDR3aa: CSARSGQTQYF; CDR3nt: TGCAGTGCTAGATCGGGACAGACCCAGTACTTC
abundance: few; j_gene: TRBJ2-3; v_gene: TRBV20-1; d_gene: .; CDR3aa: CSARAPTDTQYF; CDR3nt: TGCAGTGCTAGGGCCCCAACCGATACGCAGTATTTT
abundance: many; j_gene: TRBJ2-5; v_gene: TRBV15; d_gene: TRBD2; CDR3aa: CATSRDSGETQYF; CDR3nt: TGTGCCACCAGCAGAGATAGCGGGGAGACCCAGTACTTC